This T cell receptor (beta chain) was identified in a study of naive and memory T cell subsets. TCR cDNA received a 3' ligated oligonucleotide that carried a UMI. Whole-blood samples were roughly 2.7 ml of peripheral blood from healthy adult volunteers. Unsorted total RNA, roughly 1 to 1,100 ng, was DNase treated before reverse transcription. Ligated cDNA underwent four rounds of PCR with nested alpha and beta constant region primers and SP2. Blood and skin TCR RNA was reverse transcribed with alpha and beta constant primers. One entry per CDR3 protein results from TCRdb running MiXCR on the UMI-ligation and nested PCR reads. The sample carries some 26,000 distinct CDR3 sequences, 5.2% recorded once. This TCR derives from an adult in good health. Sequencing input: blood.

CDR3 in amino acids: CSVRTSGSLYNEQFF. The CDR3 region has the DNA TGCAGCGTCCGGACTAGCGGGAGCCTCTACAATGAGCAGTTCTTC. The gene calls are TRBV29-1 and TRBJ2-1, with TRBD2 identical over 13 bases. The CDR3 sequence is 15 residues long. Germline V gives CDR1 SQVTM, CDR2 ANQGSEA. V shed 6 bases and J 3 bases; nucleotides not matched to a gene: 5.